The entry below gives a single T cell receptor beta chain sequence along with its context. CDR1 is SGHRS and CDR2 is YFSETQ in the germline V gene. The CDR3 has 14 residues. V gave up 4 bases and J gave up 6 bases; unmatched junction bases: 7. Sequenced by immunoSEQ multiplex PCR; TCRdb stores in-frame clones only, minus some. Among about 200,000 clones listed, 65% to 90% were seen once. These data originate in a study of blood T cell repertoires in COVID-19. V and J are TRBV5-1 and TRBJ1-5; 7 positions agree with TRBD1. What was sequenced was PBMCs or T cells enriched from blood (not recorded which). The TCR comes from a woman in her fifties or sixties with acute COVID-19. The CDR3, as DNA: TGCGCCAGCAGCCCAGGACAGGTAGGTCAGCCCCAGCATTTT. Protein product: CASSPGQVGQPQHF.